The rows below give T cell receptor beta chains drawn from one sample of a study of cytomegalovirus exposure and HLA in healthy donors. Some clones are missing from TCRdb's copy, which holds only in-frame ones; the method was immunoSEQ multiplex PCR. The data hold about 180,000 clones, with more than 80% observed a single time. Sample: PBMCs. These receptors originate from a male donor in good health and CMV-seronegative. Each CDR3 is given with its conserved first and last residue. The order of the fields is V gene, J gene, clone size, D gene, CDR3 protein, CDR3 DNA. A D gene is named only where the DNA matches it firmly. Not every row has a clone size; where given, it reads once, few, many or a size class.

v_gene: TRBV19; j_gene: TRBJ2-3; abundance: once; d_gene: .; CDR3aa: CASRHTDTQYF; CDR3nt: TGTGCCAGTAGACACACAGATACGCAGTATTTT
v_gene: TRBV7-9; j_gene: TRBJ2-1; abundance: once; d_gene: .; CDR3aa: CASIRTPYNEQFF; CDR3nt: TGTGCCAGCATTAGGACACCCTACAATGAGCAGTTCTTC
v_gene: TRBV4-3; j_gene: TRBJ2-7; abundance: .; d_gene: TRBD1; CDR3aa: CASSRQGAGLHEQYF; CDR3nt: TGCGCCAGCAGTCGCCAGGGGGCAGGGCTCCACGAGCAGTACTTC
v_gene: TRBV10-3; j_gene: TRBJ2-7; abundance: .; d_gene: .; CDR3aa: CAISESRLGTPEQYF; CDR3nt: TGTGCCATCAGTGAGTCGCGGCTAGGCACTCCCGAGCAGTACTTC
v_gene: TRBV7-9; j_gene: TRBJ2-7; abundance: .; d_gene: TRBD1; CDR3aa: CASSAGQGFHEQYF; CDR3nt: TGTGCCAGCAGCGCGGGACAGGGCTTCCACGAGCAGTACTTC
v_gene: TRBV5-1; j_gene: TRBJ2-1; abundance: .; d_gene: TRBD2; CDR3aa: CASSSRVAGGPGEQFF; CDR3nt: TGCGCCAGCAGCTCGAGGGTAGCGGGAGGGCCGGGTGAGCAGTTCTTC
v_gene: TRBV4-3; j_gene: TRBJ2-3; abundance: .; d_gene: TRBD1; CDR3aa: CASSQGSTGRTDTQYF; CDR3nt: TGCGCCAGCAGCCAAGGCTCGACAGGGAGAACAGATACGCAGTATTTT
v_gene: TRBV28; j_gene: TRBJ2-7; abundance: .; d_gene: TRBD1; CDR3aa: CASSTDRGFWYEQYF; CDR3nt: TGTGCCAGCTCCACCGACAGGGGGTTCTGGTACGAGCAGTACTTC
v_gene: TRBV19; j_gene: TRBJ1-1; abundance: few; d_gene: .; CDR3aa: CASSIDPGVNTEAFF; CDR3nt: TGTGCCAGTAGTATAGACCCCGGAGTGAACACTGAAGCTTTCTTT
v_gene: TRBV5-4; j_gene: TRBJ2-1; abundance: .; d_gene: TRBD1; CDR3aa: CASSFDGQGWDEQFF; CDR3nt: TGTGCCAGCAGCTTCGACGGACAGGGTTGGGATGAGCAGTTCTTC
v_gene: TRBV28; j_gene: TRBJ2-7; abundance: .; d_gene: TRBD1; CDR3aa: CASSRYQGQGVTYEQYF; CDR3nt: TGTGCCAGCAGTAGATACCAGGGACAGGGGGTTACCTACGAGCAGTACTTC
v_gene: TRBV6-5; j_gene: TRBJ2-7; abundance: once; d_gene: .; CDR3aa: CASRSTRPGKYEQYF; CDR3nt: TGTGCCAGCAGAAGTACCCGACCGGGGAAATACGAGCAGTACTTC
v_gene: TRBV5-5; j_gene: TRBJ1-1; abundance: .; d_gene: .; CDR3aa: CASSLPRSNTEAFF; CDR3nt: TGTGCCAGCAGCTTGCCCCGTAGCAACACTGAAGCTTTCTTT
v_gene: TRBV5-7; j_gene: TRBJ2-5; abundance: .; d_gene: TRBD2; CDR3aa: CASSFGVTAGDQETQYF; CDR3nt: TGTGCCAGCAGCTTCGGGGTTACCGCGGGGGACCAAGAGACCCAGTACTTC
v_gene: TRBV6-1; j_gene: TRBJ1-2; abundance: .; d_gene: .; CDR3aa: CASSDSGYGYTF; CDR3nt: TGTGCCAGCAGCGACAGTGGCTATGGCTACACCTTC
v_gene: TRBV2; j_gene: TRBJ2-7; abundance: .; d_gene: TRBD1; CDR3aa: CASQRDRAYEQYF; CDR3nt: TGTGCCAGTCAGAGGGACAGGGCCTACGAGCAGTACTTC
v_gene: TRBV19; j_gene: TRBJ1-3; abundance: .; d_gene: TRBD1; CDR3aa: CASSVTGGTGNTIYF; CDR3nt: TGTGCCAGTAGTGTAACAGGGGGCACAGGCAACACCATATATTTT
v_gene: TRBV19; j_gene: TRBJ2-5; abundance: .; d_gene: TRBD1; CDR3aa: CASSIMTGALGETQYF; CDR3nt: TGTGCCAGTAGTATAATGACAGGGGCCCTTGGGGAGACCCAGTACTTC
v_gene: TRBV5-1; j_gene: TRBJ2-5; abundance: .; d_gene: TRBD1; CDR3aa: CASSFWTGEFQETQYF; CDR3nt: TGCGCCAGCAGCTTCTGGACAGGAGAATTTCAAGAGACCCAGTACTTC
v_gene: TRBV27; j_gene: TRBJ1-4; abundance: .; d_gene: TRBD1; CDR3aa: CASSLLGTADEKLFF; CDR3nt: TGTGCCAGCAGTTTGTTGGGGACAGCCGATGAAAAACTGTTTTTT
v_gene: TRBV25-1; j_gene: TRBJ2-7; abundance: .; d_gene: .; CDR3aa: CASSEFPASSYEQYF; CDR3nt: TGTGCCAGCAGTGAATTCCCGGCTAGCTCCTACGAGCAGTACTTC
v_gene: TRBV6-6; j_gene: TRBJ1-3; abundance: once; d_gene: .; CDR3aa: CASRAGLSGNTIYF; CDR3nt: TGTGCCAGCAGGGCAGGGCTCTCTGGAAACACCATATATTTT
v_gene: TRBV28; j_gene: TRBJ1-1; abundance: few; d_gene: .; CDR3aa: CASSLNGRTEAFF; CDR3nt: TGTGCCAGCAGTTTAAATGGGAGGACTGAAGCTTTCTTT
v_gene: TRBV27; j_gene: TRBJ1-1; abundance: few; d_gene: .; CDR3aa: CASSSSPGSSEAFF; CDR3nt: TGTGCCAGCAGCTCTAGTCCGGGGTCCTCTGAAGCTTTCTTT
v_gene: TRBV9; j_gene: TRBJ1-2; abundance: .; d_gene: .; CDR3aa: CASSVEEGLSNYGYTF; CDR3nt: TGTGCCAGCAGCGTAGAGGAGGGCCTGTCTAACTATGGCTACACCTTC
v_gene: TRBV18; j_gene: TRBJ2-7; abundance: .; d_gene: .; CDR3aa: CASSPLDSYEQYF; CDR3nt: TGTGCCAGCTCACCCCTAGACAGCTACGAGCAGTACTTC
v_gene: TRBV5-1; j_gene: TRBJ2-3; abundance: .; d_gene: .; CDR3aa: CASSLVSGTDTQYF; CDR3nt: TGCGCCAGCAGCTTGGTATCCGGCACAGATACGCAGTATTTT
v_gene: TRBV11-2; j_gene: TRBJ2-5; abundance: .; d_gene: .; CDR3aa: CASSLLSVETQYF; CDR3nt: TGTGCCAGCAGCTTACTTAGTGTTGAGACCCAGTACTTC
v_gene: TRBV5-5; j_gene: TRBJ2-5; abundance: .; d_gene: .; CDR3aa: CASSLVQIKETQYF; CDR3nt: TGTGCCAGCAGCTTGGTTCAGATCAAAGAGACCCAGTACTTC
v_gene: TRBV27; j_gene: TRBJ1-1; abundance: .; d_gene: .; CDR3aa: CASSLGGNTEAFF; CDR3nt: TGTGCCAGCAGTTTGGGGGGGAACACTGAAGCTTTCTTT
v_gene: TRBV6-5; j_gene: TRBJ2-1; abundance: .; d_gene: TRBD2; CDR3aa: CASSYSGTSGRNEQFF; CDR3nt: TGTGCCAGCAGTTACTCGGGGACTAGCGGGAGGAATGAGCAGTTCTTC
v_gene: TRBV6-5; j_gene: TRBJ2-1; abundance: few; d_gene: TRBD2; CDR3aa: CASSWTSGGYEQFF; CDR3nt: TGTGCCAGCAGTTGGACTAGCGGGGGGTATGAGCAGTTCTTC
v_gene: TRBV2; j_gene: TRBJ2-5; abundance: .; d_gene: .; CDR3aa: CASRRDSGEETQYF; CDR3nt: TGTGCCAGCCGGCGGGACAGTGGGGAAGAGACCCAGTACTTC
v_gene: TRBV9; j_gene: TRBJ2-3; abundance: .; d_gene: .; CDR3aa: CASTPQGGLTDTQYF; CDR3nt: TGTGCCAGCACTCCACAGGGAGGGCTCACAGATACGCAGTATTTT
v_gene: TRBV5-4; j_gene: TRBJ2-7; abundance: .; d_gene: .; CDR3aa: CASSLGQDFYEQYF; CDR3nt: TGTGCCAGCAGCTTGGGGCAGGACTTCTACGAGCAGTACTTC
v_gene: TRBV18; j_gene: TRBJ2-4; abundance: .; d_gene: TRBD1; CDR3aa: CASSPGGTGAKNIQYF; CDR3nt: TGTGCCAGCTCACCCGGCGGGACAGGGGCCAAAAACATTCAGTACTTC
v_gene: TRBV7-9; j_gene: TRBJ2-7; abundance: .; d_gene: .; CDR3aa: CASSFRDKSYEQYF; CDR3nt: TGTGCCAGCAGCTTCAGGGATAAATCCTACGAGCAGTACTTC
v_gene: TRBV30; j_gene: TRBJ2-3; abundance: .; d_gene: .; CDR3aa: CAWSGKSTESRYTQYF; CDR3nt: TGTGCCTGGAGTGGAAAATCGACAGAGAGTCGATATACGCAGTATTTT
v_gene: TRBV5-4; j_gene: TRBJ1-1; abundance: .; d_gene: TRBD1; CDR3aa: CASSFNRGQGLLTEAFF; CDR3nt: TGTGCCAGCAGCTTTAACCGGGGACAGGGGTTGCTCACTGAAGCTTTCTTT
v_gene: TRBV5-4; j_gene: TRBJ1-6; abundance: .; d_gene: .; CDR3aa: CASSLVGGPAGISPLHF; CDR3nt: TGTGCCAGCAGCTTGGTGGGGGGGCCGGCGGGTATTTCACCCCTCCACTTT
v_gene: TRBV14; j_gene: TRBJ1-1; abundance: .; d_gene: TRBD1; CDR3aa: CASSRTGSTEAFF; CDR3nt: TGTGCCAGCAGCCGGACAGGGAGCACTGAAGCTTTCTTT
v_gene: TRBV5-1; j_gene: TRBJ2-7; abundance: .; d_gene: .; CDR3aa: CASSLVGGSYEQYF; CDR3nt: TGCGCCAGCAGCCTGGTGGGGGGATCCTACGAGCAGTACTTC
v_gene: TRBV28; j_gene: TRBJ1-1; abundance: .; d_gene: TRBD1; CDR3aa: CASTPTGAPGTEAFF; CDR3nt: TGTGCCAGCACCCCGACAGGGGCGCCGGGGACTGAAGCTTTCTTT
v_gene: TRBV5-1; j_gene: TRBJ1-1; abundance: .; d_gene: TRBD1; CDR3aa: CASSYGGTGNTEAFF; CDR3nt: TGCGCCAGCAGCTATGGGGGGACAGGGAACACTGAAGCTTTCTTT
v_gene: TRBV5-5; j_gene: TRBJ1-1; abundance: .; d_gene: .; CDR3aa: CASSLGAHNTEAFF; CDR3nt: TGTGCCAGCAGCTTGGGCGCGCACAACACTGAAGCTTTCTTT
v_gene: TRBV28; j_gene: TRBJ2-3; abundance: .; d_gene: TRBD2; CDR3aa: CASSSRFLAGVVTDTQYF; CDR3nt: TGTGCCAGCAGCTCTCGTTTTCTAGCGGGAGTGGTCACAGATACGCAGTATTTT
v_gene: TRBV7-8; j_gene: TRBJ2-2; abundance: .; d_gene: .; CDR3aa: CASSPSGNTGELFF; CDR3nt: TGTGCCAGCAGCCCCTCAGGGAACACCGGGGAGCTGTTTTTT
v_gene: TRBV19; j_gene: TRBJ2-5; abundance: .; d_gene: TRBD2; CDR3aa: CASSGTSETGETQYF; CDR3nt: TGTGCCAGTAGTGGGACTAGCGAAACCGGGGAGACCCAGTACTTC